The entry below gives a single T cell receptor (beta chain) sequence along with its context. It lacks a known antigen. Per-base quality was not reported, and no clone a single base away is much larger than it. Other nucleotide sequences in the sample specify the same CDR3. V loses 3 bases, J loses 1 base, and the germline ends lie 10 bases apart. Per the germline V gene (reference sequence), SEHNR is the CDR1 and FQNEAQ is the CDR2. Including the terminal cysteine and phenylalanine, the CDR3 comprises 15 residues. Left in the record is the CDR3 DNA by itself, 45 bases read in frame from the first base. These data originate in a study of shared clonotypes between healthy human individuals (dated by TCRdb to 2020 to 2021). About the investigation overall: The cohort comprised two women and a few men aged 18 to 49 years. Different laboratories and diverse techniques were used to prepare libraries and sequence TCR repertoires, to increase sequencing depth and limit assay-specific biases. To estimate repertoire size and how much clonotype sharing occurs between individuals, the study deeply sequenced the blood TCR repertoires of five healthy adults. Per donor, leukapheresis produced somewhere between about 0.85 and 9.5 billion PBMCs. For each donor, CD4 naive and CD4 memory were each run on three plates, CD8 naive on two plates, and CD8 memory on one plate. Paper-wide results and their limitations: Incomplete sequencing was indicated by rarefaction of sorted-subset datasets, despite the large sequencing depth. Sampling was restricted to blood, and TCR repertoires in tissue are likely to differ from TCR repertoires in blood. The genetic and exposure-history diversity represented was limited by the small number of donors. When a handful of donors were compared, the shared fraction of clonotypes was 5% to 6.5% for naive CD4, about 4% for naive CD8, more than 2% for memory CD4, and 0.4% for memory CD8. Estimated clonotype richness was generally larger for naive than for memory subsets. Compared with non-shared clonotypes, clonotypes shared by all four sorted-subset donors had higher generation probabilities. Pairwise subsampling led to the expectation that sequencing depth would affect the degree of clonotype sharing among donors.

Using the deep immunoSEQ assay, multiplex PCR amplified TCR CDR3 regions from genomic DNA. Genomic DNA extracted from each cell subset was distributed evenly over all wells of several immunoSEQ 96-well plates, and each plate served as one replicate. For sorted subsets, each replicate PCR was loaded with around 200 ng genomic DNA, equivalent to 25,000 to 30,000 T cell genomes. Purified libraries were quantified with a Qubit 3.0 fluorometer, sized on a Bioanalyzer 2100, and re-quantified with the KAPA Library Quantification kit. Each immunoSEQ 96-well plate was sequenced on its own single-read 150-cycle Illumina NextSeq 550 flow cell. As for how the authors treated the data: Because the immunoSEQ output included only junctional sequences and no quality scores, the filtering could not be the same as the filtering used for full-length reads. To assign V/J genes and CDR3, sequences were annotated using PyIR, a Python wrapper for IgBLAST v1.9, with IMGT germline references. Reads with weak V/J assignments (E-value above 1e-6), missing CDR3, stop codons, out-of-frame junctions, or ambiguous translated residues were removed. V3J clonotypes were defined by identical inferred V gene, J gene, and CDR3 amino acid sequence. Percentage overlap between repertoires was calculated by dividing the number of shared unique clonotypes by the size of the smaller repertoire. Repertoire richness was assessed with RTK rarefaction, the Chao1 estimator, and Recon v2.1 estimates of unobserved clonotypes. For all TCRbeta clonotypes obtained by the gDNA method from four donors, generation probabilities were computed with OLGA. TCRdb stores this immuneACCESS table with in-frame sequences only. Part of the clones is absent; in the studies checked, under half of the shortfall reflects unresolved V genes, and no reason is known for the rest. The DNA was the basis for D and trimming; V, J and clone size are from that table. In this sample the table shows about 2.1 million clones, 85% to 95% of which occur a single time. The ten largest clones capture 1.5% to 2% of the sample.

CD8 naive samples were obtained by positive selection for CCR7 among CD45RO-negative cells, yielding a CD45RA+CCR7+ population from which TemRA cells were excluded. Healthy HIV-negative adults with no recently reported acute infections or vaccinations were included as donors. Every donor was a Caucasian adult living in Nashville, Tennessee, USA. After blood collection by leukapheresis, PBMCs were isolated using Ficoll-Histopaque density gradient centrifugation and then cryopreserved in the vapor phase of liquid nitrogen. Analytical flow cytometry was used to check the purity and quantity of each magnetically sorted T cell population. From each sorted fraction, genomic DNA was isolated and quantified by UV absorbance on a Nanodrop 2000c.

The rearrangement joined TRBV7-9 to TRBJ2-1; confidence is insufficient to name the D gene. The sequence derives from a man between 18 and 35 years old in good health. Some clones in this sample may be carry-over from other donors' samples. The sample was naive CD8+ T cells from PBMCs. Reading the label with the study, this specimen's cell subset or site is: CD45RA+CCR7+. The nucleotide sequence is TGTGCCAGCAGCTTTACACCGAGATCCTACAATGAGCAGTTCTTC. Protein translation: CASSFTPRSYNEQFF.